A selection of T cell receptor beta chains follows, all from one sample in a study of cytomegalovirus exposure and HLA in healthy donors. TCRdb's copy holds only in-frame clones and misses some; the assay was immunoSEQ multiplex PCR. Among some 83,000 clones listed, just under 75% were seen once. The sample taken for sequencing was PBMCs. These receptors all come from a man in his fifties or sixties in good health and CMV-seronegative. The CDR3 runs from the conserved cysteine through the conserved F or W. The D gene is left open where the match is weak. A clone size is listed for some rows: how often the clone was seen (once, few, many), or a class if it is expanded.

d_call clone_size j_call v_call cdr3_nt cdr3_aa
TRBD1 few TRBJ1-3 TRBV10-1 TGCGCCAGCAGTGAGCGGACAGGGGGTGGGACTGGAAACACCATATATTTT CASSERTGGGTGNTIYF
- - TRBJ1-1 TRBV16 TGTGCCAGCAGCCGGACATTGAACACTGAAGCTTTCTTT CASSRTLNTEAFF
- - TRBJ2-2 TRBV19 TGTGCCAGCCGAAACTACTTTGCGAACACCGGGGAGCTGTTTTTT CASRNYFANTGELFF
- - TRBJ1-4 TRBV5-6 TGTGCCAGCAGCTTGGCCAGTGTTGAAAAACTGTTTTTT CASSLASVEKLFF
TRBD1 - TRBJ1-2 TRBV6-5 TGTGCCACCAAGGGACAGACCTCTGGCTATGGCTACACCTTC CATKGQTSGYGYTF
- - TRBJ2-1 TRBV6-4 TGTGCCAGCAGCCACCAGGCGGGGCAGGGCTACAATGAGCAGTTCTTC CASSHQAGQGYNEQFF
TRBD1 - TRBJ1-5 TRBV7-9 TGTGCCAGCAGCCCAGGGGGGCAGATCAATCAGCCCCAGCATTTT CASSPGGQINQPQHF
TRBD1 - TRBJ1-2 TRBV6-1 TGTGCCAGCTGCCGGGACAGGGTTAACTATGGCTACACCTTC CASCRDRVNYGYTF
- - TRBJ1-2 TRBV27 TGTGCCAGCAGTTCCCCTGCTAACTATGGCTACACCTTC CASSSPANYGYTF
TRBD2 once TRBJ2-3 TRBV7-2 TGTGCCAGCCGGTCGAAGCGGGGGCCCCCAGGAAATACGCAGTATTTT CASRSKRGPPGNTQYF
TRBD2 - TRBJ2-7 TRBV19 TGTGCCAGTAGTCAGGGCGGGGGGAACGAGCAGTACTTC CASSQGGGNEQYF
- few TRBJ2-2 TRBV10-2 TGCGCCAGCAAAGGGGCCCTGAACACCGGGGAGCTGTTTTTT CASKGALNTGELFF
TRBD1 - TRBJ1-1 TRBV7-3 TGTGCCAGCAGCCCGAACCCCGGGACAGGGCGCACTGAAGCTTTCTTT CASSPNPGTGRTEAFF
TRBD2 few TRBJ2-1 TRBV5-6 TGTGCCAGCAGCTTGTTGACGTCTACTGCTAGCGGGGAGCAGTTCTTC CASSLLTSTASGEQFF
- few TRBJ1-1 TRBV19 TGTGCCAGTAGTATAAGTCAGGCTAACACTGAAGCTTTCTTT CASSISQANTEAFF
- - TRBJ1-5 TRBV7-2 TGTGCCAGCAGCTTAGTCGGCGGGGGCCCAAATCAGCCCCAGCATTTT CASSLVGGGPNQPQHF
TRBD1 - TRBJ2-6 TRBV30 TGTGCCTGGAGTATGACAGGGTCCGGGGCCAACGTCCTGACTTTC CAWSMTGSGANVLTF
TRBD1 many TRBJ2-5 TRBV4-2 TGTGCCAGCAGCCTCGGGACAGGGGACCAAGAGACCCAGTACTTC CASSLGTGDQETQYF
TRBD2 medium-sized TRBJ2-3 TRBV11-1 TGTGCCAGCAGCTTTTCAAGCGGGGGGGCAGGTACGCAGTATTTT CASSFSSGGAGTQYF
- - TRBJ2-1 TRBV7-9 TGTGCCAGCAGCTTAGTCAGGGCGGATGAGCAGTTCTTC CASSLVRADEQFF
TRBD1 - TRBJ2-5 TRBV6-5 TGTGCCAGCAGGGTCACAGGGGGCGCCGAGACCCAGTACTTC CASRVTGGAETQYF
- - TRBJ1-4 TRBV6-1 TGTGCCAGCAGCGAAACAGGGTCGGGAGGAAAACTGTTTTTT CASSETGSGGKLFF
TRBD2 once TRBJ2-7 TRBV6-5 TGTGCCAGCAGTGCCCGGGGGGGTGCTTCCTACGAGCAGTACTTC CASSARGGASYEQYF
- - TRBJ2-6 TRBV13 TGTGCCAGCAAAGAGGCCTCTGGGGCCAACGTCCTGACTTTC CASKEASGANVLTF
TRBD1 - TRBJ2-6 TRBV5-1 TGCGCCAGCAGCTTGGGGGACAGGGGGGCTGGGGCCAACGTCCTGCCTTTC CASSLGDRGAGANVLPF
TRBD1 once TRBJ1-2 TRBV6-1 TGTGCCAGCACTAGACAGGGCCACTATGGCTACACCTTC CASTRQGHYGYTF
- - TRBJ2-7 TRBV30 TGTGCCTGGAGTGGTGGCAGGGGCACCGAGCAGTACTTC CAWSGGRGTEQYF
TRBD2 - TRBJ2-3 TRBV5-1 TGCGCCAGCAGCTTGGTACCTAGCGGGGGAAGCACAGATACGCAGTATTTT CASSLVPSGGSTDTQYF
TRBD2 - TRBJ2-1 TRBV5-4 TGTGCCAGCAGCGACGCGGGGGGTAGGAATGAGCAGTTCTTC CASSDAGGRNEQFF
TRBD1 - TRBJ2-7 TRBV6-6 TGTGCCAGCAGTTACGGCTCGGGGCAGGGGGCCTACGAGCAGTACTTC CASSYGSGQGAYEQYF
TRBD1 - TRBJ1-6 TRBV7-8 TGTGCCAGCAGCTGGGGACAGGGCTTGGATAATTCACCCCTCCACTTT CASSWGQGLDNSPLHF
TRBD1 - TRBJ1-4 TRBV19 TGTGCCAGTAGTCCGACTTTCAGGGGGACAGGTGAAAAACTGTTTTTT CASSPTFRGTGEKLFF
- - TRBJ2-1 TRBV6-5 TGTGCCAGCAGTTACGGCAGGGCCTATGAGCAGTTCTTC CASSYGRAYEQFF
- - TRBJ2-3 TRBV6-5 TGTGCCAGCAGCCCCGGGGACATAACGCAGTATTTT CASSPGDITQYF
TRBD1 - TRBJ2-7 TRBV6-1 TGTGCCAGCCGGGACAGGGATTACGAGCAGTACTTC CASRDRDYEQYF
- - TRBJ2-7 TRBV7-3 TGTGCCAGCAGCTTAACCAGGGTACAGTACTTC CASSLTRVQYF
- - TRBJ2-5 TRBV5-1 TGCGCCAGCAGCTTGGATTTAGAGGCCCAGTACTTC CASSLDLEAQYF
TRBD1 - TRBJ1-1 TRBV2 TGTGCCAGACACAGGGGGCGGATGAACACTGAAGCTTTCTTT CARHRGRMNTEAFF
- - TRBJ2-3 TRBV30 TGTGCCTGGAGTCGTAATGGCCGCTTCACAGATACGCAGTATTTT CAWSRNGRFTDTQYF
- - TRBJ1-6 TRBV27 TGTGCCAGCAGTTCCCGGGGAGGGGCCTCAAATTCACCCCTCCACTTT CASSSRGGASNSPLHF
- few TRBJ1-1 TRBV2 TGTGCCAGCAATCGCGGTTTGAACACTGAAGCTTTCTTT CASNRGLNTEAFF
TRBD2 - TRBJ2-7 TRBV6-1 TGTGCCAGCAGTGAAGCGGGCGGGGGGGCCTACGAGCAGTACTTC CASSEAGGGAYEQYF
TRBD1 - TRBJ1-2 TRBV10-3 TGTGCCATCAGCCGCTCGGGGACAGGGGCCGACTATGGCTACACCTTC CAISRSGTGADYGYTF
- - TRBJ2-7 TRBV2 TGTGCCAGCACGTCGATAGCGAACTCCTACGAGCAGTACTTC CASTSIANSYEQYF
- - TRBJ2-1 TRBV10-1 TGCGCCAGCAGTGAGTCAAAGACTTTTAATGAGCAGTTCTTC CASSESKTFNEQFF
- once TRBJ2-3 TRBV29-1 TGCAGCGTGGCAGGGGCAGATACGCAGTATTTT CSVAGADTQYF
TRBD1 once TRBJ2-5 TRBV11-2 TGTGCCAGCAGCTTAGGAGTGAGGGGGCAACAAGAGACCCAGTACTTC CASSLGVRGQQETQYF
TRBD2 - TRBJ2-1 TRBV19 TGTGCCAGTAGTATTAATCCGGGGGGGCCCTATGAGCAGTTCTTC CASSINPGGPYEQFF